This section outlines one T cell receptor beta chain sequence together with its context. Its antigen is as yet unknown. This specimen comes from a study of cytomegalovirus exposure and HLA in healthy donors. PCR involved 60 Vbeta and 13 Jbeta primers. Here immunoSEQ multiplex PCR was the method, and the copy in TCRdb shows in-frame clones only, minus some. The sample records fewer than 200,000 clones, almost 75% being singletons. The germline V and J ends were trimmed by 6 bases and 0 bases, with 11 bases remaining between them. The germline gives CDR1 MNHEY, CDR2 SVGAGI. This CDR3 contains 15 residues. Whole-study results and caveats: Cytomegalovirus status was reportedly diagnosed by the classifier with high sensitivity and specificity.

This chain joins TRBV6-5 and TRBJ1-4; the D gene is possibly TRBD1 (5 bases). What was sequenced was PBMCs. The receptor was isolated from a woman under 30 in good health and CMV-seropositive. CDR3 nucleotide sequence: TGTGCCAGCAGCTACCGGGACTCAACTAATGAAAAACTGTTTTTT. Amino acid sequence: CASSYRDSTNEKLFF.